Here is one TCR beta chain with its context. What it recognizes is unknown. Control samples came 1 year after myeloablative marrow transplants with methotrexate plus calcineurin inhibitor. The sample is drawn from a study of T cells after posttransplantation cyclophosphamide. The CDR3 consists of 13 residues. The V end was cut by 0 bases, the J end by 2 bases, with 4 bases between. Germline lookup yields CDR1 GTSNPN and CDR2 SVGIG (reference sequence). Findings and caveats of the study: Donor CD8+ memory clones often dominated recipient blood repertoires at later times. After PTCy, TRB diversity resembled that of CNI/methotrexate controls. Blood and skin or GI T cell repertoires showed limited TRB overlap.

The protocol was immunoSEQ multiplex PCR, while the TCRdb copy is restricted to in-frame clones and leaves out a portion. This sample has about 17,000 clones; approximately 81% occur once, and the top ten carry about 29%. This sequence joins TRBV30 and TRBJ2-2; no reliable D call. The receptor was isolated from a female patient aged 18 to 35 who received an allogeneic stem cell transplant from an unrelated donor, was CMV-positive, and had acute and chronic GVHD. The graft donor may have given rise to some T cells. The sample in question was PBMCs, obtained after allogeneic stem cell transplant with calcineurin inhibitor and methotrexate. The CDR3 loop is CAWSVGNTGELFF. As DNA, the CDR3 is TGTGCCTGGAGTGTCGGTAACACCGGGGAGCTGTTTTTT.